The entry below describes one TCR beta chain. The antigen remains unidentified. This specimen comes from a study of T cells in Graves' hyperthyroidism and ophthalmopathy. The overall study: The blood sample was taken at first diagnosis, before treatment began. Overall study findings and caveats: Most thyroid clonotypes with frequency above 0.001 were detected in blood. Before onset, ophthalmopathy was predicted by the model a median roughly 6.8 months earlier.

Template material for amplifying TCR beta CDR3 regions consisted of RNA transcripts. The study used the HTBI primer set for a first-round RT-PCR of the TCR CDR3. Using its own MiXCR run on the multiplex PCR reads, TCRdb lists one record per CDR3 protein. The sample lists about 160,000 distinct CDR3 sequences, about 9% seen once, with approximately 24% in the top ten. V lost 0 bases to trimming and J lost 1 base, with 13 bases between them. CDR3 length: 16 amino acids. In germline, CDR1 is SGHNT, CDR2 YYREEE (reference sequence). The genes are TRBV5-4 and TRBJ1-1, with a weak D call TRBD1 (5 bases). The sequencing input was blood. This clonotype was sampled from a woman aged 18-29 years with Graves' hyperthyroidism that later progressed to Graves' ophthalmopathy. The CDR3 spells CASSLGGRVGNTEAFF. As DNA, the CDR3 is TGTGCCAGCAGCTTGGGGGGCAGGGTGGGGAACACTGAAGCTTTCTTT.